This T cell receptor (beta chain) was retrieved from a study of OX40 agonist ivuxolimab in advanced cancers. CDR3 length equals 12 residues. The V and J ends lost 10 bases and 0 bases respectively, with 4 bases between them. Looked up from germline, CDR1 is SGHVS and CDR2 is FQNEAQ. The method was immunoSEQ multiplex PCR; TCRdb's version includes in-frame clones alone and lacks a portion of them. The table lists about 82,000 clones, 80% to 95% of them singletons. Sequences were derived from CD4+ or CD8+ T cells sorted from blood, sampled in a trial of the OX40 agonist ivuxolimab. The sequence was collected from an adult with an advanced solid tumor such as melanoma, head and neck, liver or kidney cancer. The rearrangement uses TRBV7-8 and TRBJ2-6; D is undetermined. The CDR3 DNA reads as TGTGCCACTAACTCTGGGGCCAACGTCCTGACTTTC. Its translation is CATNSGANVLTF.